This entry lists 5 T cell receptor beta chains sequenced from one sample in a study of Ad26.COV2.S vaccination and SARS-CoV-2 variants. The data were produced by immunoSEQ multiplex PCR, yet TCRdb's version contains in-frame clones alone and is incomplete. The sample yields 150,000 to 200,000 clones, around nine tenths seen once. This material consisted of peripheral blood, taken after recovery from COVID-19. The receptors here all came from a human donor who had recovered from COVID-19.

The chain is built from TRBV9 and TRBJ2-3; TRBD2 agrees at 8 bases. This CDR3 spans 15 amino acids. Germline V CDR1 and CDR2: SGDLS, YYNGEE. J gave up 4 bases and V 2 bases, and 6 bases lay outside the gene matches. The CDR3 loop is CASSVGTSLADTQYF. As DNA, the CDR3 is TGTGCCAGCAGCGTTGGGACTAGTCTGGCAGATACGCAGTATTTT.

The V call is TRBV4-2, the J call TRBJ2-1; no clear D gene. Germline assignment: CDR1 LGHNA and CDR2 YNFKEQ. V was trimmed by 0 bases and J by 5 bases, leaving 11 bases between them. This CDR3 is 15 amino acids long. CDR3 DNA sequence: TGTGCCAGCAGCCAAGATCCGGGTTCCGACAATGAGCAGTTCTTC. As protein: CASSQDPGSDNEQFF.

This clone was observed a single time. The gene calls are TRBV2 and TRBJ1-2; D is ambiguous. V was cut by 5 bases and J by 4 bases, with 11 bases left in between. CDR1 and CDR2 from the germline V gene are SNHLY and FYNNEI. There are 13 residues in the CDR3. CDR3 sequence (DNA): TGTGCCAGCAGTAACAGCGCATCCTATGGCTACACCTTC. Its protein product is CASSNSASYGYTF.

The chain carries TRBV18 and TRBJ2-1, with 9 bases that match TRBD1. CDR1 is KGHSH and CDR2 is LQKENI in the germline V gene. The CDR3 runs to 17 residues. The V gene end was trimmed by 0 bases and the J gene end by 3 bases; junction bases not matched to a gene: 6. CDR3 nucleotides: TGTGCCAGCTCACCACCGGGACCGGACAGGGGCTACAATGAGCAGTTCTTC. Encoded protein: CASSPPGPDRGYNEQFF. The complete variable domain, with remaining parts taken from reference TRBV18 and TRBJ2-1, reads NAGVMQNPRHLVRRRGQEARLRCSPMKGHSHVYWYRQLPEEGLKFMVYLQKENIIDESGMPKERFSAEFPKEGPSILRIQQVVRGDSAAYFCASSPPGPDRGYNEQFFGPGTRLTVL.

The chain carries TRBV9 and TRBJ1-3; possible D gene TRBD1, 6 bases. CDR1 is SGDLS, CDR2 YYNGEE, per germline. The CDR3 is 15 amino acids. The germline V and J ends were trimmed by 4 bases and 0 bases, with 11 bases remaining between them. CDR3 sequence: CASSLQGLSGNTIYF. For the CDR3, the DNA is TGTGCCAGCAGCCTCCAGGGGCTCTCTGGAAACACCATATATTTT.